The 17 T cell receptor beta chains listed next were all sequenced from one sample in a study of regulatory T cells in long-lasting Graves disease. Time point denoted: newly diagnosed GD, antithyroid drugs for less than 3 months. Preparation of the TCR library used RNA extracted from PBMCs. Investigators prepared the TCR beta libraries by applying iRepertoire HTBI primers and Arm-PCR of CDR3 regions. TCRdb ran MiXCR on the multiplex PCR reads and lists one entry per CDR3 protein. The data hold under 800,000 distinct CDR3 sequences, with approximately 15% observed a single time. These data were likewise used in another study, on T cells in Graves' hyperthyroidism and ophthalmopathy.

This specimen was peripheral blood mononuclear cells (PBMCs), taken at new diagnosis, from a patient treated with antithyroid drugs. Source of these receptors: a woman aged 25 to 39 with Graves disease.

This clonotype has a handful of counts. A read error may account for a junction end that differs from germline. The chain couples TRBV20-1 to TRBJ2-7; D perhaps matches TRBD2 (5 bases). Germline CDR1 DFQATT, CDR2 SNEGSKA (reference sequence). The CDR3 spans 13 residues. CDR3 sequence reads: CSAGDSTTYEQYF. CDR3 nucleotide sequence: TGCAGTGCTGGAGACTCGACTACCTACGAGCAGTACTTC.

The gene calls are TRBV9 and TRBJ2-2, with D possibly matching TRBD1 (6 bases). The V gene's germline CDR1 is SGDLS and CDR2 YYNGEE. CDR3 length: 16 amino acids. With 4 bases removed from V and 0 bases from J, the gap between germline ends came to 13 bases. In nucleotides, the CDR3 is TGTGCCAGCAGCCTAAGGACAGACACGAACACCGGGGAGCTGTTTTTT. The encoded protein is CASSLRTDTNTGELFF.

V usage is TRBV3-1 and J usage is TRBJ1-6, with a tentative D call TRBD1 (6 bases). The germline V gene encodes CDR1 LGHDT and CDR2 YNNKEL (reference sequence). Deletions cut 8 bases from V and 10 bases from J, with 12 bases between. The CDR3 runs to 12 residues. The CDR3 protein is CASGAGDSPLHF. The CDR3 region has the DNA TGTGCCAGCGGGGCAGGGGACTCACCCCTCCACTTT.

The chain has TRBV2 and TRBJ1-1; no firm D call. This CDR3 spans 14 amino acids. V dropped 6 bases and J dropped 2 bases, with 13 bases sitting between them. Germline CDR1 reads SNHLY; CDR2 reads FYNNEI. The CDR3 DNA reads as TGTGCCAGCAGGTTGGAGGAAGTCAACACTGAAGCTTTCTTT. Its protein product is CASRLEEVNTEAFF.

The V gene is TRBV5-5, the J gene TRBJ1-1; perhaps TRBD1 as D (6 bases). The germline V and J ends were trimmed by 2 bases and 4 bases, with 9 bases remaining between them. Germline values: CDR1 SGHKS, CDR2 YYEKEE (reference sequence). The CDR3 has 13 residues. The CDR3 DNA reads TGTGCCAGCAGCTTAACAGGGATCACTGAAGCTTTCTTT. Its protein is CASSLTGITEAFF.

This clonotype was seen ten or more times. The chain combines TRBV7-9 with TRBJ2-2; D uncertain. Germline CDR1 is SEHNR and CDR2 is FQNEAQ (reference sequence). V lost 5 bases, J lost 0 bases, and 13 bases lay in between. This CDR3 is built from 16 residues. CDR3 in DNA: TGTGCCAGCAGCCCTCCTGGCACCGCGAACACCGGGGAGCTGTTTTTT. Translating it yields CASSPPGTANTGELFF.

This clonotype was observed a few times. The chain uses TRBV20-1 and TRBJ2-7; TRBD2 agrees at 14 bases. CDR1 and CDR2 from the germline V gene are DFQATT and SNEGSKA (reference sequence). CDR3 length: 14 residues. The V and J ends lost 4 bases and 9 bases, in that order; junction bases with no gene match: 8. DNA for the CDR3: TGCAGTGCTAAGCCGGGACTAGCGGGAGCTGTGCAGTACTTC. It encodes CSAKPGLAGAVQYF.

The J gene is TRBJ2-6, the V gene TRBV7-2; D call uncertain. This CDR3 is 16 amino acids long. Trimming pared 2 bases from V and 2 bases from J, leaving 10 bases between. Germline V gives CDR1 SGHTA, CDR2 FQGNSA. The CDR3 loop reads CASSLSWVPGANVLTF. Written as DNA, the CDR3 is TGTGCCAGCAGCTTATCGTGGGTCCCTGGGGCCAACGTCCTGACTTTC.

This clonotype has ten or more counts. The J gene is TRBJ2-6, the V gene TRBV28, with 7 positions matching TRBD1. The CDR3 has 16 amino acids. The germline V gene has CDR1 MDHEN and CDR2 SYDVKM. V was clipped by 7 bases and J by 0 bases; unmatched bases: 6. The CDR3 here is CASNNDRVSGANVLTF. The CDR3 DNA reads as TGTGCCAGCAATAACGACAGGGTCTCTGGGGCCAACGTCCTGACTTTC.

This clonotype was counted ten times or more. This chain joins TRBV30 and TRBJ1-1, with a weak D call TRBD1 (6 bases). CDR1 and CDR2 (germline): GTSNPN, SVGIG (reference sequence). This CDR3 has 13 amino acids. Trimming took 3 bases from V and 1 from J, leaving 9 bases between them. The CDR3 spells CAWSEQGNTEAFF. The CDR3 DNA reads TGTGCCTGGAGCGAACAGGGGAACACTGAAGCTTTCTTT.

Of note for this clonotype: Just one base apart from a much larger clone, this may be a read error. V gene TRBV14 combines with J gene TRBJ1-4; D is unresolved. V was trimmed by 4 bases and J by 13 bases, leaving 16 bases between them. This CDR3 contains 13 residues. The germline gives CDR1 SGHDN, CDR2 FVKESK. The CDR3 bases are TGTGCCAGCAGCCCCCGGGAGGTGGGAAGACTGTTTTTT. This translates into CASSPREVGRLFF.

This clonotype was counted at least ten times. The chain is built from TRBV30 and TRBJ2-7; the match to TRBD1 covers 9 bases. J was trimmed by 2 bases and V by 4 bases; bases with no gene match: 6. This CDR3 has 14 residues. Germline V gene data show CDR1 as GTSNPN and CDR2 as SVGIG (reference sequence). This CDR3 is CAWTWTGETYEQYF. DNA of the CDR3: TGTGCCTGGACCTGGACAGGGGAGACCTACGAGCAGTACTTC.

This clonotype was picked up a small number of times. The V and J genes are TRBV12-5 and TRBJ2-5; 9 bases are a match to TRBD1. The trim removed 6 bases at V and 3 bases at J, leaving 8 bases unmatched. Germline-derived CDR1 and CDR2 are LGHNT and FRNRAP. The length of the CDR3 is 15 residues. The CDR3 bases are TGTGCTAGTGGCTTAGGACAGGGGTTCGAAGAGACCCAGTACTTC. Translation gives CASGLGQGFEETQYF.

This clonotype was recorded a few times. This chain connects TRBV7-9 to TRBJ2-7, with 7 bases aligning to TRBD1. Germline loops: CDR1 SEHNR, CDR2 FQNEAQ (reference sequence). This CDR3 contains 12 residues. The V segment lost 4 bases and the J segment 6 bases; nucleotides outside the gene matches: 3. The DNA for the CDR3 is TGTGCCAGCAGCTCCTGGACAGGCGAGCAGTACTTC. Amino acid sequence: CASSSWTGEQYF.

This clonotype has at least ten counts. For the CDR3, the DNA is TGTGCCAGCCGCAGGGACACCGTCACCTACGAGCAGTACTTC. Translating gives CASRRDTVTYEQYF. The gene calls are TRBV28 and TRBJ2-7, with D maybe TRBD1 (6 bases). V gave up 8 bases and J gave up 2 bases, with 16 bases separating them. The germline gives CDR1 MDHEN, CDR2 SYDVKM. This CDR3 contains 14 residues.

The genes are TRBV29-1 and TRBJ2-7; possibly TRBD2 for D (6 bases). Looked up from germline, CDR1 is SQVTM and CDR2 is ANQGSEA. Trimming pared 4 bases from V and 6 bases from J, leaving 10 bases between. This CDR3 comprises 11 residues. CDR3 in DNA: TGCAGCGTTGGGCTCGGGAGCGAGCAGTACTTC. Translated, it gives CSVGLGSEQYF.

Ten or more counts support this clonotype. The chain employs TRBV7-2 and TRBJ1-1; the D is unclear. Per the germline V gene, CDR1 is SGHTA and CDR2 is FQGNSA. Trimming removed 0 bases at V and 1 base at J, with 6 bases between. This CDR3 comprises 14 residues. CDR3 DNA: TGTGCCAGCAGCTTAGCTCTCCAGAACACTGAAGCTTTCTTT. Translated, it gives CASSLALQNTEAFF. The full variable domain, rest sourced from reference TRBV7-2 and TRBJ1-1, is GAGVSQSPSNKVTEKGKDVELRCDPISGHTALYWYRQSLGQGLEFLIYFQGNSAPDKSGLPSDRFSAERTGGSVSTLTIQRTQQEDSAVYLCASSLALQNTEAFFGQGTRLTVV.